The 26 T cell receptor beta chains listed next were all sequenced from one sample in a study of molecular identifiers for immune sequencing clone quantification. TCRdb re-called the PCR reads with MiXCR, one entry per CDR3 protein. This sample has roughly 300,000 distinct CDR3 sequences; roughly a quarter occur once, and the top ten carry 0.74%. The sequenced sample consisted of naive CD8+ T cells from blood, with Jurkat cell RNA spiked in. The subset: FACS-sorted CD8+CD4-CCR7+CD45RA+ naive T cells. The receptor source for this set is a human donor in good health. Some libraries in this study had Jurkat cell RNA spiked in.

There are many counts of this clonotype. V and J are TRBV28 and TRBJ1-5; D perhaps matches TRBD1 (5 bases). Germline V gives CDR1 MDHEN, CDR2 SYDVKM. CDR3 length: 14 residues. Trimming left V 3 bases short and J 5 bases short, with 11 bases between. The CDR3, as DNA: TGTGCCAGCAGTTTTTCCAGGGAGGATCAGCCCCAGCATTTT. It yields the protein CASSFSREDQPQHF.

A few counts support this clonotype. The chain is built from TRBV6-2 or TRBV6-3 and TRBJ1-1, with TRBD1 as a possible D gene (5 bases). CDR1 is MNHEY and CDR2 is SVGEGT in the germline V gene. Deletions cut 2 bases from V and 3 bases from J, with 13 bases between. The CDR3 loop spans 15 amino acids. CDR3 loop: CASSYVGTSDTEAFF. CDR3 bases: TGTGCCAGCAGTTACGTGGGGACGTCGGACACTGAAGCTTTCTTT.

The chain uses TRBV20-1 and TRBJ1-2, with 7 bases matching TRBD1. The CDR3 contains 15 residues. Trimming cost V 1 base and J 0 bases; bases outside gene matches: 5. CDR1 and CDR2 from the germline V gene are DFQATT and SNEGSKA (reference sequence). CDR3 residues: CSARGRGSTNYGYTF. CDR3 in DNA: TGCAGTGCTAGAGGCAGGGGGAGTACTAACTATGGCTACACCTTC.

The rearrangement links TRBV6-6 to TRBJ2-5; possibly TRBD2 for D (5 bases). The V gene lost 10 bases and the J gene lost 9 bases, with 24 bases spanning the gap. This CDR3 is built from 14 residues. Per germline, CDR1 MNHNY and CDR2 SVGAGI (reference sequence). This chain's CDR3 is CATTTPNAGEPQYF. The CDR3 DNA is TGTGCCACCACAACCCCGAATGCCGGGGAGCCCCAGTACTTC.

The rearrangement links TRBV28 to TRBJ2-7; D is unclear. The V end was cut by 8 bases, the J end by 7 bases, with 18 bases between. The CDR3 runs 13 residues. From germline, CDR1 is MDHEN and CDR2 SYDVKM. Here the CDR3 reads CASLELLGYEQYF. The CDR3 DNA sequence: TGTGCCAGCCTCGAGCTGCTCGGCTATGAGCAGTACTTC.

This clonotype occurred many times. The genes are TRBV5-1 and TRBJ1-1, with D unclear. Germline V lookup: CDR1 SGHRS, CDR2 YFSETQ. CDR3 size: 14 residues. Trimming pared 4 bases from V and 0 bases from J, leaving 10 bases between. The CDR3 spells CASSPGRLNTEAFF. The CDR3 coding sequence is TGCGCCAGCAGCCCAGGACGGCTGAACACTGAAGCTTTCTTT.

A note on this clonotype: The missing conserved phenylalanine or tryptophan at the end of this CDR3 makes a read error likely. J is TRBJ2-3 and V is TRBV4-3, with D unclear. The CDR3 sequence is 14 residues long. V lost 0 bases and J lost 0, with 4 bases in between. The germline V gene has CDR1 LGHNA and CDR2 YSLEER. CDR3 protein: CASSQDWSTDTQYL. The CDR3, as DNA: TGCGCCAGCAGCCAAGATTGGAGCACAGATACGCAGTATCTT.

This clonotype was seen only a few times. The CDR3 DNA sequence: TGTGCCAGCAGTGAAGGACGGTCTAGCGGGGCCCACGAGCAGTACTTC. Its protein product is CASSEGRSSGAHEQYF. J is TRBJ2-7 and V is TRBV2, with 9 nucleotides matching TRBD2. This CDR3 region has 16 residues. V lost 1 base and J lost 5; bases outside the gene matches: 9. The germline V gene has CDR1 SNHLY and CDR2 FYNNEI.

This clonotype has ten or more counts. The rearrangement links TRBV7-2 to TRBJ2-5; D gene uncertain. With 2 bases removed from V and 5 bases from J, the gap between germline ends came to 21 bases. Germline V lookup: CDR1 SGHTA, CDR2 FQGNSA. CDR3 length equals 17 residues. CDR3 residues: CASSLNLESLLGETQYF. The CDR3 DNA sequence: TGTGCCAGCAGCTTAAATCTTGAGTCACTTTTGGGGGAGACCCAGTACTTC.

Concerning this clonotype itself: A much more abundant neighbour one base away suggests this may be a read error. The CDR3 nucleotides are TGTGCCGGCAGCCAAGCTCTGCGGGACGGGGAGACCCAGTACTTC. Its protein product is CAGSQALRDGETQYF. The chain combines TRBV7-9 with TRBJ2-5, with D perhaps TRBD2 (6 bases). The CDR3 covers 15 residues. The germline V gene encodes CDR1 SEHNR and CDR2 FQNEAQ (reference sequence).

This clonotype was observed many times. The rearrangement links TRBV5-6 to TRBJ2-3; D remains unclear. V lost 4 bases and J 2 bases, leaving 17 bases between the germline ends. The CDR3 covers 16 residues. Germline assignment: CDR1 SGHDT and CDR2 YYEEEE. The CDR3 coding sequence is TGTGCCAGCAGCCCCTGGGCTGAATCCCTCACAGATACGCAGTATTTT. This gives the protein CASSPWAESLTDTQYF. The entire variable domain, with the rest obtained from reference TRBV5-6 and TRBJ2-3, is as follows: DAGVTQSPTHLIKTRGQQVTLRCSPKSGHDTVSWYQQALGQGPQFIFQYYEEEERQRGNFPDRFSGHQFPNYSSELNVNALLLGDSALYLCASSPWAESLTDTQYFGPGTRLTVL.

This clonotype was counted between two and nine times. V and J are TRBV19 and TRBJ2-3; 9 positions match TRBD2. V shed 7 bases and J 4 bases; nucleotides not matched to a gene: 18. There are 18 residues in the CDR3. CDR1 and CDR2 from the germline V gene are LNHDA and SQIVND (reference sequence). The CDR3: CASTHTPWAGGPPDTQYF. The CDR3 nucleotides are TGTGCCAGTACGCACACTCCCTGGGCGGGAGGGCCCCCAGATACGCAGTATTTT.

DNA of the CDR3: TGTGCCAGCAGTGAAGGCGGACGGATGGGTCAGCCCCAGCATTTT. Its translation: CASSEGGRMGQPQHF. The J gene is TRBJ1-5, the V gene TRBV6-1; no firm D call. There are 15 residues in the CDR3. The V gene's germline CDR1 is MNHNS and CDR2 SASEGT. Trimming removed 1 base from V and 6 bases from J, with 13 bases in between.

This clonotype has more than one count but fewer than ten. The CDR3 DNA follows: TGTGCCAGTTGCGGGGCCCCCACGGAGCAGCCCCAGCATTTT. Translating it yields CASCGAPTEQPQHF. V usage is TRBV6-4 and J usage is TRBJ1-5; tentative D call: TRBD1 (5 bases). Germline values: CDR1 MRHNA, CDR2 SNTAGT. Trimming removed 9 bases at V and 7 bases at J, with 19 bases between. The CDR3 is made up of 14 amino acids.

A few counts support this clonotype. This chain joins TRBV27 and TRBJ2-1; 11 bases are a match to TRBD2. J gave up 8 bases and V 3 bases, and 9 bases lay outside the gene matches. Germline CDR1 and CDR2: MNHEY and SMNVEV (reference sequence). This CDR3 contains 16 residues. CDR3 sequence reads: CASSFGPSGGFYEQFF. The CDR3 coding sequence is TGTGCCAGCAGTTTCGGTCCTAGCGGGGGGTTCTATGAGCAGTTCTTC.

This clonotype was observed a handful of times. The CDR3, as DNA: TGTGCCGCCACGGGACACGAGAACACTGAAGCTTTCTTT. It encodes CAATGHENTEAFF. V usage is TRBV6-1 and J usage is TRBJ1-1, with a tentative D call TRBD1 (6 bases). Trimming pared 11 bases from V and 1 base from J, leaving 14 bases between. The CDR3 runs 13 residues. Germline V gene data show CDR1 as MNHNS and CDR2 as SASEGT.

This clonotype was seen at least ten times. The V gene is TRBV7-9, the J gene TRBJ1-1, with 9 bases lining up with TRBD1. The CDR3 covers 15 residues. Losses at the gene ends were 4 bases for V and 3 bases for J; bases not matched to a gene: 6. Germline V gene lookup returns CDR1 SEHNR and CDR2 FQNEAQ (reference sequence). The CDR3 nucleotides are TGTGCCAGCAGCTCTACACAGGGGGCTGACACTGAAGCTTTCTTT. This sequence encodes CASSSTQGADTEAFF.

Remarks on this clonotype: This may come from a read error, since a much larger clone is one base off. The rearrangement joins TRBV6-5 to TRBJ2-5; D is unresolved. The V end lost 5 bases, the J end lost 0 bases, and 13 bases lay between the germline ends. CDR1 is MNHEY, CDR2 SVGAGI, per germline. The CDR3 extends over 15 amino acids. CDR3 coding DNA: TGTGCCAGCAGTCCGTATTCAAGCCACCAAGAGACCCAGTACTTC. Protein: CASSPYSSHQETQYF.

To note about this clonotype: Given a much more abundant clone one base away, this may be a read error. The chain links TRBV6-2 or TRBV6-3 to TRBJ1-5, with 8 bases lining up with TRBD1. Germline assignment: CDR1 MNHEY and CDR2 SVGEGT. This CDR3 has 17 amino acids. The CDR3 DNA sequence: TGTGCCAGCAGCGACAGGGGAGTGCTAGAGTATAATCAGCCCCCGCATTTT. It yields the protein CASSDRGVLEYNQPPHF.

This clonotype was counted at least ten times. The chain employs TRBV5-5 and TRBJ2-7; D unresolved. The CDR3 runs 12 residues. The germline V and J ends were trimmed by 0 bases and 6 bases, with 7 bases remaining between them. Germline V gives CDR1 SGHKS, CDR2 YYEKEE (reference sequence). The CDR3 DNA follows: TGTGCCAGCAGCTTGGACTTCCTCGAGCAGTACTTC. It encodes CASSLDFLEQYF.

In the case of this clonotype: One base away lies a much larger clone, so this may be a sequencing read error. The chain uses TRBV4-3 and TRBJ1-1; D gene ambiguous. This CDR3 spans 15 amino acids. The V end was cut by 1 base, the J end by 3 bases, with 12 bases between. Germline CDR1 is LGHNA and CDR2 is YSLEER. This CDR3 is CASSQGKDWDTEAFF. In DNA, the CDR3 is TGCGCCAGCAGCCAAGGTAAAGACTGGGACACTGAAGCTTTCTTT.

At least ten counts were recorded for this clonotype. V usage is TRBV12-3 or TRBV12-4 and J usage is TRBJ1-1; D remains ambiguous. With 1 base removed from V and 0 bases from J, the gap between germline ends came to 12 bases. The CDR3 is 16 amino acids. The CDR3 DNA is TGTGCCAGCAGTTTAGGGGGTCGTGGAATGAACACTGAAGCTTTCTTT. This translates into CASSLGGRGMNTEAFF.

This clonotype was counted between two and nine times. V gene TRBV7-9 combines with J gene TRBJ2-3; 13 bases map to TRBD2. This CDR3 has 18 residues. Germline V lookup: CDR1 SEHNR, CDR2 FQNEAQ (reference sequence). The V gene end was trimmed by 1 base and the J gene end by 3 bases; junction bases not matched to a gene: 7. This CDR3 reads CASSLDETSGGPTDTQYF. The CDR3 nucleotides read TGTGCCAGCAGCTTAGATGAGACTAGCGGGGGGCCGACAGATACGCAGTATTTT.

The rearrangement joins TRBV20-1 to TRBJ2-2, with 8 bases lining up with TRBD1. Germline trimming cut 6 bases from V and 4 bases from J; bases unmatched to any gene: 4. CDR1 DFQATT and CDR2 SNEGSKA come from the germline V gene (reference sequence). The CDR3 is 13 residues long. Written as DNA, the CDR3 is TGCAGTGCGAGGACAGGGACCACCGGGGAGCTGTTTTTT. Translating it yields CSARTGTTGELFF.

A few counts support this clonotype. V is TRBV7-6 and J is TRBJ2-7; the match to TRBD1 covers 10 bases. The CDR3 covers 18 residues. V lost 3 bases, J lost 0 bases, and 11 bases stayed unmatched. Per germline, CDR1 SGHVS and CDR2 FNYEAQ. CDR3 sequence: CASSLSMARTGGSYEQYF. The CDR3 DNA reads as TGTGCCAGCAGCTTGTCCATGGCGAGGACAGGGGGCTCCTACGAGCAGTACTTC.

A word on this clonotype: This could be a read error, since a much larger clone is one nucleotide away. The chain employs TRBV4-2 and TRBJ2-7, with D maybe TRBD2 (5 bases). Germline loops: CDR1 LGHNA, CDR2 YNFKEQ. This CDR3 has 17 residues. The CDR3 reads CASSQAWERSRVYGQYF. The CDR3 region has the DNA TGTGCCAGCAGCCAAGCGTGGGAGCGGAGTAGAGTCTACGGGCAGTACTTC.